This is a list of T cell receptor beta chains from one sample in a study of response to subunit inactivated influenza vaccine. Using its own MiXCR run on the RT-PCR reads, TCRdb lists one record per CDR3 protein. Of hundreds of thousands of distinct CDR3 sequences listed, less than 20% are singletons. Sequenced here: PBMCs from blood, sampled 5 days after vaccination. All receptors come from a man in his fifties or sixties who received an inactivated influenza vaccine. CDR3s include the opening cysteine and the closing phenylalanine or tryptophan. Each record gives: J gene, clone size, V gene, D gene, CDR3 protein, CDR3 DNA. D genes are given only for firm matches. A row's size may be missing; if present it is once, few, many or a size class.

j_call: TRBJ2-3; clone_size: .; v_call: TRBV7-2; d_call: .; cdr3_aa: CASSLSSVVSLSDTQYF; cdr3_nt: TGTGCCAGCAGCTTATCCTCAGTGGTTTCTCTCTCAGATACGCAGTATTTT
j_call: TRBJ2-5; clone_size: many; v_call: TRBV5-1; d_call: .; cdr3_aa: CASSLGGRGTGETQYF; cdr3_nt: TGCGCCAGCAGCTTGGGCGGAAGGGGAACCGGAGAGACCCAGTACTTC
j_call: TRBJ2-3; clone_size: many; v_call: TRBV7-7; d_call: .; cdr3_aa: CASSLGRTDTQYF; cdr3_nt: TGTGCCAGCAGTTTAGGGCGCACAGATACGCAGTATTTT
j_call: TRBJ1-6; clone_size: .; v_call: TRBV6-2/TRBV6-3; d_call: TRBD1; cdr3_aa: CASSYPGQTIQRYSPLHF; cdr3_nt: TGTGCCAGCAGTTATCCGGGACAGACGATCCAGAGATATTCACCCCTCCACTTT
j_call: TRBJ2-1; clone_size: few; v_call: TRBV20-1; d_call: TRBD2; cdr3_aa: CSARRTSGSYNEQFF; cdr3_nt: TGCAGTGCTAGGAGGACTAGCGGTTCCTACAATGAGCAGTTCTTC
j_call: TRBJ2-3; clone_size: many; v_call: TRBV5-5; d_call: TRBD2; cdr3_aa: CASSRGSGGYTDTQYF; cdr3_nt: TGTGCCAGCAGCCGAGGGTCGGGGGGGTACACAGATACGCAGTATTTT
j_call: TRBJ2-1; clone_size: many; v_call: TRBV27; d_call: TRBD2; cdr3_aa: CASSFSRLAPSYNEQFF; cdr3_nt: TGTGCCAGCAGTTTCTCTCGACTAGCCCCCTCCTACAATGAGCAGTTCTTC
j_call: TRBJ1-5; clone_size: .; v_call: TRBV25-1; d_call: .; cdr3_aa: CASSDSHNQPQHF; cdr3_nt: TGTGCCAGCAGTGATTCCCACAATCAGCCCCAGCATTTT
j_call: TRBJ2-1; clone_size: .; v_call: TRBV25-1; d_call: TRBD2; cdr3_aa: CASSPFAGGPYNEQFF; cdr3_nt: TGTGCCAGCAGCCCCTTTGCGGGAGGGCCTTACAATGAGCAGTTCTTC
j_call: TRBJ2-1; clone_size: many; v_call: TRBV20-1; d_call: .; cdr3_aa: CSAPWSGAYNEQFF; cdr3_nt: TGCAGTGCGCCGTGGTCTGGGGCCTACAATGAGCAGTTCTTC
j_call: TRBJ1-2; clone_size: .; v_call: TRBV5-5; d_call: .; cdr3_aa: CASSRPGNYGYTF; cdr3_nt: TGTGCCAGCAGCCGACCGGGAAACTATGGCTACACCTTC
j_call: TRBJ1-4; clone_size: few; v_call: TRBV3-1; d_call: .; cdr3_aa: CASSQDVGAGNEKLFF; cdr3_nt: TGTGCCAGCAGCCAAGATGTCGGGGCTGGTAATGAAAAACTGTTTTTT
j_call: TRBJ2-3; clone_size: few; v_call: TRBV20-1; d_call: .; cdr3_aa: CSARSTAADTQYF; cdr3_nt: TGCAGTGCTAGATCGACAGCAGCGGATACGCAGTATTTT
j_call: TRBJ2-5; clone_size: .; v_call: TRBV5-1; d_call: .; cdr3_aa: CASSGVGRHIKETQYF; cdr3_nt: TGCGCCAGCAGCGGTGTCGGTAGGCACATAAAAGAGACCCAGTACTTC
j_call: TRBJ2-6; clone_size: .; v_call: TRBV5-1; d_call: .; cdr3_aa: CASSPQTLDSGANVLTF; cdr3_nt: TGCGCCAGCAGCCCGCAGACTCTAGACTCTGGGGCCAACGTCCTGACTTTC
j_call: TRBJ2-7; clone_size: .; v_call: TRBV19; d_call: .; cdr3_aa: CASSIRGTYEQYF; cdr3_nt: TGTGCCAGTAGTATTAGGGGGACCTACGAGCAGTACTTC
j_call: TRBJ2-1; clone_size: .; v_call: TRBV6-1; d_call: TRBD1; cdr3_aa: CASSQDRGVEQFF; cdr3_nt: TGTGCCAGCAGTCAGGACAGGGGTGTTGAGCAGTTCTTC
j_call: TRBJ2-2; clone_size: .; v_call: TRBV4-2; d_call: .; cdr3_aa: CASSQDLSLITELFF; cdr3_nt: TGTGCCAGCAGCCAAGATTTATCCCTCATCACGGAGCTGTTTTTT
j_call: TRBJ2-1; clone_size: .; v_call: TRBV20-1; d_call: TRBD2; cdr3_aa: CSARIFGTSGSLNEQFF; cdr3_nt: TGCAGTGCTAGAATATTCGGGACTAGCGGGAGTCTCAATGAGCAGTTCTTC
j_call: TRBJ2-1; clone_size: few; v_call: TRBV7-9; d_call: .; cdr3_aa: CASSLPLDNEQFF; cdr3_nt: TGTGCCAGCAGCCTTCCTCTAGATAATGAGCAGTTCTTC
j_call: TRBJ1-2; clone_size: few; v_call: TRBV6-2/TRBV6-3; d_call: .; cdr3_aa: CASSREINYGYTF; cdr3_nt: TGTGCCAGCAGCAGAGAGATTAACTATGGCTACACCTTC
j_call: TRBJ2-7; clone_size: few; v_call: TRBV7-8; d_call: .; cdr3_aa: CASSLVVTDYEQYF; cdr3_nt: TGTGCCAGCAGCTTAGTAGTGACAGACTACGAGCAGTACTTC
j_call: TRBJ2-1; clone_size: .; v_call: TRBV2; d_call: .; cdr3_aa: CASSQNWYNEQFF; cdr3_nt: TGTGCCAGCAGCCAAAACTGGTACAATGAGCAGTTCTTC
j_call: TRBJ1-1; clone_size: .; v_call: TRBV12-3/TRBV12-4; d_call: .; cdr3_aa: CASSNSGSANTEAFF; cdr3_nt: TGTGCCAGCAGTAACTCAGGGTCAGCGAACACTGAAGCTTTCTTT
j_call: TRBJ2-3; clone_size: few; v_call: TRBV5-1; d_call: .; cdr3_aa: CASSLEVAVVVDTQYF; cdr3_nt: TGCGCCAGCAGCTTGGAAGTGGCGGTAGTGGTAGATACGCAGTATTTT
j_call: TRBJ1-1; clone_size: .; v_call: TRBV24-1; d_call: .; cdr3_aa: CATRGIGNTEAFF; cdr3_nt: TGTGCCACCAGAGGGATTGGAAACACTGAAGCTTTCTTT
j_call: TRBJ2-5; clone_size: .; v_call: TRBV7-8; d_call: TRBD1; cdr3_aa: CASSLATGYQETQYF; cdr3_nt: TGTGCCAGCAGCTTAGCGACAGGGTACCAAGAGACCCAGTACTTC
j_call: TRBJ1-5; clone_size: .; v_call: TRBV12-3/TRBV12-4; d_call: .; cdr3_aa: CASSIRGYQPQHF; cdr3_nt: TGTGCCAGCAGTATAAGGGGGTATCAGCCCCAGCATTTT
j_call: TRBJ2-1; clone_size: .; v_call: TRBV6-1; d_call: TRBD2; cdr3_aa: CASSPASGGGNEQFF; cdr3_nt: TGTGCCAGCAGTCCGGCTAGCGGGGGTGGCAATGAGCAGTTCTTC
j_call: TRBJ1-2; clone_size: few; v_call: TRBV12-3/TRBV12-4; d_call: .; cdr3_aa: CASSPHRVNYGYTF; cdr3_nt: TGTGCCAGCAGTCCCCACCGAGTTAACTATGGCTACACCTTC